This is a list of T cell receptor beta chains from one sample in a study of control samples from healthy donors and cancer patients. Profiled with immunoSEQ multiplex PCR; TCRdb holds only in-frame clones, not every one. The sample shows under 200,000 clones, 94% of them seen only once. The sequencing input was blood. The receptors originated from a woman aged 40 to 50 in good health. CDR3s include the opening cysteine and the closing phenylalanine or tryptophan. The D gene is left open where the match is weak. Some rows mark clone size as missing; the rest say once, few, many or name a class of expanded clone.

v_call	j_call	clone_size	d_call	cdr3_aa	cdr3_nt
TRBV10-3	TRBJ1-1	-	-	CAISEGLQGIAFF	TGTGCCATCAGTGAGGGTCTACAGGGTATAGCTTTCTTT
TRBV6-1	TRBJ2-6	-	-	CASSEQGRSGANVLTF	TGTGCCAGCAGTGAACAGGGCAGGTCCGGGGCCAACGTCCTGACTTTC
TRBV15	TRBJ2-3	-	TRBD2	CATRRGLAGVGFLDTQYF	TGTGCCACCAGAAGGGGGCTAGCGGGAGTAGGTTTTTTAGATACGCAGTATTTT
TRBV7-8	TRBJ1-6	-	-	CASSLAAVNSPLHF	TGTGCCAGCAGCTTAGCTGCAGTCAATTCACCCCTCCACTTT
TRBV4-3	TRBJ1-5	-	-	CASSQESPSSNQPQHF	TGCGCCAGCAGCCAAGAGTCCCCAAGTAGCAATCAGCCCCAGCATTTT
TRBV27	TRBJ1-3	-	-	CASSSRGRSGNTIYF	TGTGCCAGCAGCTCACGGGGCCGCTCTGGAAACACCATATATTTT
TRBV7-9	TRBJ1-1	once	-	CASSPGGDGAEAFF	TGTGCCAGCAGCCCCGGGGGGGATGGCGCTGAAGCTTTCTTT
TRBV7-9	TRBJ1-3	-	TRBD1	CASSSPRDRGVNTIYF	TGTGCCAGCAGCTCGCCTCGGGACAGGGGGGTAAACACCATATATTTT
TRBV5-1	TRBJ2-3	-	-	CASSLFTGDTQYF	TGCGCCAGCAGCTTGTTCACGGGGGATACGCAGTATTTT
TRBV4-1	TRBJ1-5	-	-	CASSQEGRVGQPQHF	TGCGCCAGCAGCCAAGAGGGGAGGGTGGGGCAGCCCCAGCATTTT
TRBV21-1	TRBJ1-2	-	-	CASSKARDRSNYGYTF	TGTGCCAGCAGCAAAGCAAGAGACAGGTCTAACTATGGCTACACCTTC
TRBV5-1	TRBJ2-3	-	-	CASSLDGATDTQYF	TGCGCCAGCAGCTTGGATGGCGCGACAGATACGCAGTATTTT
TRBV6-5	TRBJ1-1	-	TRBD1	CAVWDRGTSTEAFF	TGTGCCGTCTGGGACAGGGGCACAAGTACTGAAGCTTTCTTT
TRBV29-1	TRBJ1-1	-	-	CSVERQSTEAFF	TGCAGCGTTGAACGCCAGAGTACTGAAGCTTTCTTT
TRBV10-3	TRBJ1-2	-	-	CAISESTLLRGYGYTF	TGTGCCATCAGTGAGTCGACTCTGCTCCGAGGCTATGGCTACACCTTC
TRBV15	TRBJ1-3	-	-	CATSRERSNSGNTIYF	TGTGCCACCAGCAGAGAGCGGAGTAATTCTGGAAACACCATATATTTT
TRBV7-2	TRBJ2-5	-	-	CASSPQAWQIETQYF	TGTGCCAGCAGCCCTCAGGCCTGGCAAATAGAGACCCAGTACTTC
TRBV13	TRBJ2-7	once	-	CASTITRGSYEQYF	TGTGCCAGCACCATAACCCGGGGAAGCTACGAGCAGTACTTC
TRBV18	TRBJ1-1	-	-	CASSPPGAATEAFF	TGTGCCAGCTCACCACCGGGAGCGGCGACTGAAGCTTTCTTT
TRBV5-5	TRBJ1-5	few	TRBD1	CASSRTGGQNNQPQHF	TGTGCCAGCAGCCGGACAGGGGGACAGAACAATCAGCCCCAGCATTTT
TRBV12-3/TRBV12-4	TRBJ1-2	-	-	CASSLRASYGYTF	TGTGCCAGCAGCCTTAGGGCGAGCTATGGCTACACCTTC
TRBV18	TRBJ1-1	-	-	CASSPPPPGGTEAFF	TGTGCCAGCTCACCACCCCCCCCGGGGGGCACTGAAGCTTTCTTT
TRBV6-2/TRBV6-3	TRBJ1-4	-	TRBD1	CASSYGGQRLFF	TGTGCCAGCAGTTACGGGGGACAGAGACTGTTTTTT
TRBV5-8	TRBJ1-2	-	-	CASSFPRAGYTF	TGTGCCAGCAGCTTCCCCCGTGCCGGCTACACCTTC
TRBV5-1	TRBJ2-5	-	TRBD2	CASSGGDPAETQYF	TGCGCCAGCAGCGGGGGGGACCCAGCGGAGACCCAGTACTTC
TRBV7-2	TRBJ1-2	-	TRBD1	CASSLEGAYGYTF	TGTGCCAGCAGCTTGGAGGGGGCTTATGGCTACACCTTC
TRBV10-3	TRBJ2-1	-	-	CASLGGGHTNEQFF	TGTGCCAGCCTGGGGGGAGGACACACCAATGAGCAGTTCTTC
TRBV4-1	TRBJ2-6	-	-	CASSQDPMVSGANVLTF	TGCGCCAGCAGCCAAGATCCTATGGTCTCTGGGGCCAACGTCCTGACTTTC
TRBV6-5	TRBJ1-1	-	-	CASSFRQAVNTEAFF	TGTGCCAGCAGTTTCCGACAGGCCGTGAACACTGAAGCTTTCTTT
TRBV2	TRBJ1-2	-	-	CASSPLLRLEGYGYTF	TGTGCCAGCAGCCCTCTCCTCAGGTTAGAAGGCTATGGCTACACCTTC